This entry concerns a single T cell receptor (beta chain). Antigen unknown. This record comes from a study of cytomegalovirus exposure and HLA in healthy donors. Study-wide results and limits: Another analysis was done later, and it associated around 16,000 TCR beta sequences with HLA alleles at 0.05 false discovery rate. Sequences of the TCR beta chain were said to predict the HLA-A and HLA-B alleles of most subjects accurately.

Trimming took off 4 bases at V and 3 bases at J, with 14 bases between the two ends. The CDR3 has 14 residues. Germline V gives CDR1 SGHRS, CDR2 YFSETQ. The PCR made use of 60 Vbeta and 13 Jbeta primers. Only in-frame clones appear in the TCRdb table, and some are missing; sequencing was by immunoSEQ multiplex PCR. The sample lists about 120,000 clones; roughly 80% were seen once. Sequenced: PBMCs. This TCR derives from a man aged 25 to 45 in good health and CMV-seronegative. The chain joins TRBV5-1 to TRBJ2-7; maybe TRBD2 (5 bases). In nucleotides, the CDR3 is TGCGCCAGCAGCCGGGAAGGTTCCTACTACGAGCAGTACTTC. Protein: CASSREGSYYEQYF.